One and the same sample provided the 30 T cell receptor beta chains below, sequenced in a study of neurological immune-mediated disorders. TCRdb fed the 5' RACE reads into MiXCR, producing one record per CDR3 protein. The sample holds tens of thousands of distinct CDR3 sequences, roughly 5.5% seen once. The sample comprised PBMCs. These receptors all stem from a man younger than 35 with multiple sclerosis.

This clonotype was counted ten times or more. The chain couples TRBV27 to TRBJ1-1, with D perhaps TRBD1 (6 bases). Germline-derived CDR1 and CDR2 are MNHEY and SMNVEV (reference sequence). V was clipped by 8 bases and J by 1 base, with 8 bases between them. This CDR3 is 12 amino acids long. CDR3 sequence: CASRTANTEAFF. Here the CDR3 DNA reads TGTGCCAGCCGGACAGCGAACACTGAAGCTTTCTTT.

As for this clonotype: A much larger clonotype is one base distant, so this may be a read error. V is TRBV7-9 and J is TRBJ1-5; 11 bases line up with TRBD1. Per the germline V gene, CDR1 is SEHNR and CDR2 is FQNEAQ (reference sequence). The CDR3 loop spans 14 amino acids. CDR3 sequence reads: CARSPGTGGRPQNF. The CDR3 DNA reads as TGTGCCAGAAGCCCCGGGACAGGGGGTAGGCCCCAGAATTTT.

Many counts were recorded for this clonotype. The chain links TRBV7-2 to TRBJ2-3; TRBD2 matches at 13 bases. This CDR3 region has 16 residues. The germline V gene encodes CDR1 SGHTA and CDR2 FQGNSA. Trimming took 4 bases from V and 2 from J; bases not matched to a gene: 3. The CDR3 nucleotides read TGTGCCAGCAGCTCCGGGACTAGCGGGGACACAGATACGCAGTATTTT. Translated: CASSSGTSGDTDTQYF.

This chain links TRBV5-1 with TRBJ2-7; D not resolved. Trimming stripped 5 bases from V and 3 bases from J, with 6 bases between. This CDR3 contains 11 residues. The germline CDR1 and CDR2 sequences are SGHRS and YFSETQ. This CDR3 reads CASRISYEQYF. In DNA, the CDR3 is TGCGCCAGCAGAATCAGCTACGAGCAGTACTTC.

This clonotype has at least ten counts. This chain links TRBV6-2 or TRBV6-3 with TRBJ2-3; 9 nucleotides agree with TRBD2. Germline CDR1 MNHEY, CDR2 SVGEGT. CDR3 length equals 16 residues. V dropped 5 bases and J dropped 4; count of bases not matched to a gene: 10. The CDR3: CASSQTSGWPPDTQYF. CDR3 DNA sequence: TGTGCCAGCAGTCAAACTAGCGGGTGGCCCCCAGATACGCAGTATTTT.

This clonotype was observed many times. The chain recombines TRBV20-1 with TRBJ1-2; perhaps TRBD1 as D (5 bases). V lost 5 bases, J lost 5 bases, and 21 bases lay in between. Germline lookup yields CDR1 DFQATT and CDR2 SNEGSKA (reference sequence). The CDR3 is made up of 15 amino acids. CDR3 residues: CSAPKGQGVGYGYTF. The CDR3 DNA sequence: TGCAGTGCTCCGAAAGGCCAGGGCGTAGGGTATGGCTACACCTTC.

To note about this clonotype: This may be a read error, as it is one base from a much larger clone. The chain recombines TRBV6-6 with TRBJ1-5, with a tentative D call TRBD1 (5 bases). This CDR3 has 16 amino acids. Looked up from germline, CDR1 is MNHNY and CDR2 is SVGAGI (reference sequence). CDR3 bases: TGTGCCAGCAGTTACTCGAGCAGGGTAGGCAATCAGCCCCAGAATTTT. Encoded protein: CASSYSSRVGNQPQNF.

This clonotype was counted many times. This chain uses TRBV20-1 with TRBJ2-3; 11 bases line up with TRBD2. The V and J ends lost 3 bases and 2 bases, in that order; junction bases with no gene match: 4. Germline V gene lookup returns CDR1 DFQATT and CDR2 SNEGSKA (reference sequence). The CDR3 runs to 15 residues. CDR3 sequence reads: CSARLAGGSTDTQYF. The CDR3 region has the DNA TGCAGTGCTAGGCTAGCGGGGGGTTCCACAGATACGCAGTATTTT.

This clonotype was found many times. The chain employs TRBV12-3 or TRBV12-4 and TRBJ1-2, with TRBD1 matching over 7 bases. After removal of 8 bases from V and 3 bases from J, the junction contained 12 bases not matched to a gene. The CDR3 has 15 amino acids. The CDR3 nucleotides read TGTGCCAGCCGATCAACCACAGGGGCTCACTATGGCTACACCTTC. Amino acids: CASRSTTGAHYGYTF.

This clonotype was seen at least ten times. The chain couples TRBV5-1 to TRBJ2-1, with 11 bases lining up with TRBD2. The CDR3 runs 15 residues. The germline V gene has CDR1 SGHRS and CDR2 YFSETQ. The J segment lost 7 bases and the V segment lost 2 bases, leaving 5 bases of the junction unmatched. This CDR3 is CASSFIAGGFNEQFF. The DNA of the CDR3 is TGCGCCAGCAGCTTTATAGCGGGAGGGTTTAATGAGCAGTTCTTC.

Points on this clonotype: This clone may be a read error of a much larger clone one base away. This chain uses TRBV20-1 with TRBJ2-3, with 8 bases aligning to TRBD1. The J segment lost 2 bases and the V segment lost 5 bases, leaving 3 bases of the junction unmatched. The CDR3 covers 13 residues. Germline CDR1 and CDR2: DFQATT and SNEGSKA (reference sequence). CDR3 sequence reads: CSALTGDTDTQYF. The CDR3 DNA reads as TGCAGTGCTTTGACAGGGGACACAGATACGCAGTATTTT.

Concerning this clonotype itself: A much larger clone lies a single base off, so this may be a read error. The rearrangement uses TRBV7-2 and TRBJ2-1; D is perhaps TRBD1 (5 bases). CDR3 length: 12 amino acids. Germline-derived CDR1 and CDR2 are SGHTA and FQGNSA. Trimming left V 5 bases short and J 8 bases short, with 10 bases between. CDR3 nucleotides: TGTGCCAGCAGCCCCAAGGGGTATGAGCAGTTCTTC. Protein: CASSPKGYEQFF.

This clonotype was recorded many times. The V and J genes are TRBV5-1 and TRBJ1-2, with 7 nucleotides matching TRBD1. The CDR3 has 14 residues. V was pared by 4 bases and J by 5 bases, with 8 bases of the junction left unmatched. The germline gives CDR1 SGHRS, CDR2 YFSETQ. CDR3 DNA sequence: TGCGCCAGCAGCGAGGGGACAGTACAATATGGCTACACCTTC. Its protein is CASSEGTVQYGYTF.

By frequency in the sample, this clonotype is medium-sized. The V gene is TRBV5-1, the J gene TRBJ2-7; 7 bases map to TRBD1. The ends lost 2 bases at V and 2 bases at J; junction bases unmatched: 7. CDR1 and CDR2 (germline): SGHRS, YFSETQ. The CDR3 is 15 residues long. The CDR3 is CASSFLNRGPYEQYF. CDR3 coding DNA: TGCGCCAGCAGCTTTTTAAACAGGGGCCCCTACGAGCAGTACTTC.

This clonotype was found many times. V is TRBV7-2 and J is TRBJ1-2; no clear D. CDR1 SGHTA and CDR2 FQGNSA come from the germline V gene. This CDR3 region has 13 residues. V gave up 1 base and J gave up 5 bases, with 8 bases separating them. CDR3 sequence reads: CASSLEMGYGYTF. For the CDR3, the DNA is TGTGCCAGCAGCTTAGAGATGGGTTATGGCTACACCTTC.

This clonotype appeared many times. This sequence joins TRBV7-2 and TRBJ2-7; D not certain. Trimming shortened V by 3 bases and J by 2 bases, and 8 bases separated the two germline ends. Germline CDR1 is SGHTA and CDR2 is FQGNSA. The CDR3 length is 13 residues. CDR3 bases: TGTGCCAGCAGCTTTGGACGGACCTACGAGCAGTACTTC. This encodes CASSFGRTYEQYF.

This clonotype has a count of ten or more. The genes are TRBV5-1 and TRBJ2-3, with unresolved D. The CDR3 has 12 amino acids. Germline V lookup: CDR1 SGHRS, CDR2 YFSETQ. Trimming pared 6 bases from V and 3 bases from J, leaving 8 bases between. CDR3 in amino acids: CASMDRTDTQYF. The CDR3 region has the DNA TGCGCCAGCATGGATAGGACAGATACGCAGTATTTT.

In this sample, this clonotype turned up many times. This chain uses TRBV18 with TRBJ2-7; 7 bases map to TRBD2. Germline CDR1 KGHSH, CDR2 LQKENI. The CDR3 is made up of 17 amino acids. Germline trimming cut 2 bases from V and 3 bases from J; bases unmatched to any gene: 13. Written as DNA, the CDR3 is TGTGCCAGCTCACCAAGCGGAGGGCTAGCGGCCAACTACGAGCAGTACTTC. Its translation: CASSPSGGLAANYEQYF.

This clonotype was counted many times. The V and J genes are TRBV29-1 and TRBJ1-1; 7 positions agree with TRBD1. This CDR3 has 13 amino acids. Germline trimming cut 5 bases from V and 0 bases from J; bases unmatched to any gene: 3. Germline CDR1 reads SQVTM; CDR2 reads ANQGSEA. The chain's CDR3 is CSVIGQVNTEAFF. CDR3 DNA: TGCAGCGTTATTGGACAGGTGAACACTGAAGCTTTCTTT.

This clonotype was counted ten times or more. The chain links TRBV6-5 to TRBJ2-7; 8 bases fit TRBD2. The trim removed 9 bases at V and 1 base at J, leaving 11 bases unmatched. This CDR3 has 15 residues. Germline V CDR1 and CDR2: MNHEY, SVGAGI. The CDR3 region has the DNA TGTGCCAGGATAAAAAGCGGGAGTTCTTCCTACGAGCAGTACTTC. Its protein is CARIKSGSSSYEQYF.

This clonotype appeared many times. The chain combines TRBV12-3 or TRBV12-4 with TRBJ2-3; 7 bases line up with TRBD2. After removal of 3 bases from V and 1 base from J, the junction contained 4 bases not matched to a gene. This CDR3 spans 15 amino acids. The chain's CDR3 is CASSFRGRGTDTQYF. CDR3 bases: TGTGCCAGCAGTTTCCGCGGGAGAGGCACAGATACGCAGTATTTT.

This clonotype was recorded at least ten times. V and J are TRBV6-5 and TRBJ2-2, with TRBD1 identical over 7 bases. This CDR3 has 15 residues. After removal of 6 bases from V and 5 bases from J, the junction contained 9 bases not matched to a gene. Per the germline V gene, CDR1 is MNHEY and CDR2 is SVGAGI. This CDR3 reads CASSQGVVHTGELFF. The CDR3 region has the DNA TGTGCCAGCAGCCAGGGGGTGGTGCATACCGGGGAGCTGTTTTTT.

The gene calls are TRBV5-1 and TRBJ2-3, with a tentative D call TRBD2 (5 bases). The germline V gene encodes CDR1 SGHRS and CDR2 YFSETQ. The V and J ends lost 5 bases and 4 bases respectively, with 11 bases between them. The CDR3 contains 13 residues. This CDR3 is CASSHTGADTQYF. DNA of the CDR3: TGCGCCAGCAGTCACACCGGGGCAGATACGCAGTATTTT.

This clonotype was found many times. A much larger clone lies one base from this, so it may be a read error. The rearrangement links TRBV28 to TRBJ1-1; D is ambiguous. This CDR3 has 13 residues. CDR1 is MDHEN, CDR2 SYDVKM, per germline. V lost 7 bases and J lost 1, with 10 bases in between. The DNA for the CDR3 is TGTGCCAGCACGGGAAAACCGAACACTGAAGCTTTCTTT. Its protein product is CASTGKPNTEAFF.

A few counts support this clonotype. A much bigger clone sits one base away, suggesting this may be a read error. The J gene is TRBJ1-1, the V gene TRBV12-3 or TRBV12-4; D is uncertain. V lost 2 bases to trimming and J lost 8 bases, with 12 bases between them. The CDR3 has 13 residues. The CDR3 sequence: CASSLKGASEAFF. In DNA form, the CDR3 reads TGTGCCAGCAGTTTAAAAGGTGCATCCGAAGCTTTCTTT.

There are many counts of this clonotype. J is TRBJ2-2 and V is TRBV7-2; possible D gene TRBD1, 6 bases. Germline CDR1 reads SGHTA; CDR2 reads FQGNSA. The V end was cut by 3 bases, the J end by 4 bases, with 9 bases between. The CDR3 length is 14 residues. CDR3 in DNA: TGTGCCAGCAGCTTCGACAGGATCACCGGGGAGCTGTTTTTT. This encodes CASSFDRITGELFF.

This clonotype was seen at least ten times. CDR3 bases: TGTGCCAGCAGTTTATCCCCGGGACAGGGTGGAGGTGAAGCTTTCTTT. Translating gives CASSLSPGQGGGEAFF. The chain links TRBV27 to TRBJ1-1; TRBD1 agrees at 9 bases. Germline CDR1 and CDR2: MNHEY and SMNVEV (reference sequence). The CDR3 has 16 amino acids. The V and J ends lost 0 bases and 7 bases, in that order; junction bases with no gene match: 9.

This clonotype has at least ten counts. The chain has TRBV15 and TRBJ1-1; a weak D match, TRBD1 (6 bases). Deletions cut 11 bases from V and 1 base from J, with 14 bases between. The CDR3 sequence is 13 residues long. Germline loops: CDR1 LNHNV, CDR2 YYDKDF (reference sequence). This CDR3 is CASYREGNTEAFF. In DNA, the CDR3 is TGTGCCTCCTACAGGGAGGGGAACACTGAAGCTTTCTTT. Variable domain in full (rest from reference TRBV15 and TRBJ1-1): DAMVIQNPRYQVTQFGKPVTLSCSQTLNHNVMYWYQQKSSQAPKLLFHYYDKDFNNEADTPDNFQSRRPNTSFCFLDIRSPGLGDTAMYLCASYREGNTEAFFGQGTRLTVV.

This clonotype came up many times. For the CDR3, the DNA is TGTGCCAGCAGCCCACAGGGCGGAAATTCACCCCTCCACTTT. Its translation: CASSPQGGNSPLHF. The V call is TRBV12-3 or TRBV12-4, the J call TRBJ1-6; D is possibly TRBD1 (6 bases). V was shortened by 6 bases and J by 7 bases, with 13 bases between the two germline ends. The CDR3 consists of 14 residues.

This clonotype has at least ten counts. Here the CDR3 reads CASSSNGVGEQFF. The CDR3 DNA reads as TGTGCCAGCAGTTCTAATGGGGTGGGTGAGCAGTTCTTC. The V call is TRBV6-1, the J call TRBJ2-1; the D is unclear. Between the trimmed V and J ends, which lost 5 bases and 9 bases, there was a span of 14 bases. The germline CDR1 and CDR2 sequences are MNHNS and SASEGT. This CDR3 spans 13 amino acids.